This T cell receptor beta chain was observed in a study of blood T cell repertoires in COVID-19. The CDR3 contains 14 residues. Germline V gene lookup returns CDR1 MDHEN and CDR2 SYDVKM. V shed 4 bases and J shed 6 bases, with 13 bases lying between them. Assay: immunoSEQ multiplex PCR; the TCRdb copy retains only in-frame clones and omits some. The sample carries 85,000 to 95,000 clones, around nine tenths recorded once. The chain combines TRBV28 with TRBJ2-4, with TRBD2 as a possible D gene (6 bases). This receptor was obtained from a woman between 45 and 65 years old in a cohort sampled during active COVID-19. Source material: peripheral blood. The CDR3 spells CASSSPGGANIQYF. The CDR3 DNA reads TGTGCCAGCAGTTCCCCAGGCGGGGCAAACATTCAGTACTTC.